These 4 T cell receptor beta chains were all obtained from the same sample, sequenced in a study of blood T cells in healthy people across ages. The second PCR ran about 6 to 12 cycles with a sample-barcoded 5' primer and J-beta primers. MiXCR was run by TCRdb on the 5' RACE reads, yielding one entry per CDR3 protein. Of 1 million or so distinct CDR3 sequences detected, around 25% appear once; the ten largest clones hold approximately 0.71%. These data were also reused for a study on T cells of mothers and their children.

The sample was blood. The receptors derive from a girl aged 2 to 10 in good health.

The chain carries TRBV12-5 and TRBJ2-7, with D perhaps TRBD2 (7 bases). The CDR3 covers 18 residues. V was clipped by 6 bases and J by 3 bases, with 27 bases between them. CDR1 is LGHNT, CDR2 FRNRAP, per germline. The CDR3 protein is CASGSRGGGSDSFYEQYF. CDR3 sequence (DNA): TGTGCTAGTGGCTCAAGGGGGGGAGGTTCCGACAGCTTCTACGAGCAGTACTTC.

This clonotype was seen a few times. The chain carries TRBV20-1 and TRBJ2-3; D may match TRBD1 or TRBD2 (5 bases each). This CDR3 spans 13 amino acids. Looked up from germline, CDR1 is DFQATT and CDR2 is SNEGSKA (reference sequence). Trimming took 5 bases from V and 3 from J, leaving 12 bases between them. The CDR3 here is CSAPGPPTDTQYF. The DNA for the CDR3 is TGCAGTGCTCCGGGACCCCCGACAGATACGCAGTATTTT.

The rearrangement joins TRBV20-1 to TRBJ2-5; no clear D gene. The DNA end is more similar to TRBJ2-1, so the J call may be wrong. There are 14 residues in the CDR3. CDR1 is DFQATT, CDR2 SNEGSKA, per germline (reference sequence). The CDR3 sequence: CSARDPPRINEQFF. The CDR3 DNA is TGCAGTGCTAGAGATCCCCCTAGAATCAATGAGCAGTTCTTC.

This clonotype has at least ten counts. The chain recombines TRBV12-3 or TRBV12-4 with TRBJ2-2, with D perhaps matching TRBD2 (6 bases). The CDR3 runs 12 residues. Trimming shortened V by 5 bases and J by 5 bases, and 6 bases separated the two germline ends. The CDR3 here is CASSSGTGELFF. For the CDR3, the DNA is TGTGCCAGCAGTAGCGGGACCGGGGAGCTGTTTTTT.